One sample yielded the 24 T cell receptor beta chains listed below, sequenced in a study of human T cells and chemical hapten exposure. Time point here: pre-sensitization, week 0. Regarding treatment: therapeutic diphenylcyclopropenone sensitization with weekly scalp DPC. TCRdb analysed the RACE reads with MiXCR anew, one entry per CDR3 protein. The sample contains more than 150,000 distinct CDR3 sequences, 30% of which appear only once. The sequencing here drew on whole blood, taken in connection with sensitization to the hapten diphenylcyclopropenone (DPC). These receptors came from a woman in her twenties or thirties with alopecia areata. Some clones in this sample may be carry-over from other donors' samples.

This chain uses TRBV24-1 with TRBJ1-6, with TRBD1 matching 7 bases. Germline V lookup: CDR1 KGHDR, CDR2 SFDVKD. Losses at the gene ends were 4 bases for V and 6 bases for J; bases not matched to a gene: 5. There are 15 residues in the CDR3. The CDR3 reads CATSDSGQSNSPLHF. The CDR3 bases are TGTGCCACCAGTGACTCGGGACAGTCTAATTCACCCCTCCACTTT.

This clonotype has only a few counts. V is TRBV11-2 and J is TRBJ2-3, with 8 bases identical to TRBD2. Germline V CDR1 and CDR2: SGHAT, FQNNGV. The length of the CDR3 is 18 residues. Losses at the gene ends were 1 base for V and 1 base for J; bases not matched to a gene: 10. CDR3 coding DNA: TGTGCCAGCAGCTTAGTTGCCCGGGCGGGAGGACGCACAGATACGCAGTATTTT. It encodes CASSLVARAGGRTDTQYF.

This clonotype appeared a few times. J is TRBJ1-2 and V is TRBV29-1, with D uncertain. This CDR3 comprises 13 residues. V was cut by 6 bases and J by 4 bases, with 15 bases left in between. Germline-derived CDR1 and CDR2 are SQVTM and ANQGSEA. CDR3 sequence: CSVTIGGSYGYTF. The CDR3 nucleotides are TGCAGCGTCACGATCGGAGGCTCCTATGGCTACACCTTC.

This clonotype showed up just a few times. The gene calls are TRBV2 and TRBJ2-2; D is undetermined. The germline gives CDR1 SNHLY, CDR2 FYNNEI. V lost 2 bases, J lost 2 bases, and 3 bases lay in between. The CDR3 consists of 13 residues. This CDR3 reads CASSESNTGELFF. CDR3 DNA: TGTGCCAGCAGTGAAAGTAACACCGGGGAGCTGTTTTTT.

DNA of the CDR3: TGCGCCAGCAGCCAGACCGGGACTGGGCTAGACGAGCAGTACTTC. Its translation is CASSQTGTGLDEQYF. This chain uses TRBV4-1 with TRBJ2-7; D might be TRBD2 (6 bases). Germline-derived CDR1 and CDR2 are MGHRA and YSYEKL. The CDR3 consists of 15 residues. Trimming removed 3 bases at V and 5 bases at J, with 17 bases between.

The CDR3 DNA reads TGTGCCAGCAGCCAAGCGGAGCGGGACAGGAGGAATTCACCCCTCCACTTT. Translating gives CASSQAERDRRNSPLHF. The V gene is TRBV4-2, the J gene TRBJ1-6; 8 nucleotides agree with TRBD1. CDR1 LGHNA and CDR2 YNFKEQ come from the germline V gene. The CDR3 has 17 amino acids. V lost 1 base to trimming and J lost 7 bases; unmatched junction nucleotides: 9.

The rearrangement uses TRBV24-1 and TRBJ2-3; D is unresolved. Germline V gives CDR1 KGHDR, CDR2 SFDVKD. The CDR3 covers 12 residues. Trimming removed 8 bases at V and 3 bases at J, with 8 bases between. CDR3 sequence (DNA): TGTGCCACCATAATCGCAACAGATACGCAGTATTTT. Encoded protein: CATIIATDTQYF.

This clonotype was seen a few times. The chain recombines TRBV15 with TRBJ1-3; D perhaps matches TRBD1 (5 bases). The CDR3 contains 15 residues. V lost 3 bases and J 0 bases, leaving 9 bases between the germline ends. Germline V gene data show CDR1 as LNHNV and CDR2 as YYDKDF (reference sequence). The CDR3 spells CATSSYQGSGNTIYF. The CDR3 coding sequence is TGTGCCACCAGCAGTTATCAGGGCTCTGGAAACACCATATATTTT.

Only a few counts were recorded for this clonotype. The chain couples TRBV29-1 to TRBJ2-7; TRBD2 agrees at 7 bases. CDR1 is SQVTM and CDR2 is ANQGSEA in the germline V gene. CDR3 length: 14 residues. V lost 6 bases, J lost 0 bases, and 8 bases stayed unmatched. The CDR3 is CSVNGAGVSYEQYF. The CDR3 nucleotides are TGCAGCGTAAACGGTGCGGGAGTCTCCTACGAGCAGTACTTC.

This clonotype was observed a few times. The chain combines TRBV9 with TRBJ2-1; D possibly uses TRBD1 or TRBD2 (7 bases each). CDR1 SGDLS and CDR2 YYNGEE come from the germline V gene. This CDR3 is built from 16 residues. V was clipped by 3 bases and J by 4 bases, with 17 bases between them. Written as DNA, the CDR3 is TGTGCCAGCAGCGGCCTAGGGGGCGGGGGTTACAATGAGCAGTTCTTC. It specifies CASSGLGGGGYNEQFF.

In its sample, this clonotype was seen once. The chain uses TRBV6-6 and TRBJ1-1, with 9 bases fitting TRBD1. This CDR3 spans 16 amino acids. The germline CDR1 and CDR2 sequences are MNHNY and SVGAGI (reference sequence). V was pared by 4 bases and J by 2 bases, with 8 bases of the junction left unmatched. The CDR3 here is CASSFVQGARNTEAFF. DNA for the CDR3: TGTGCCAGCAGTTTTGTACAGGGGGCGCGAAACACTGAAGCTTTCTTT.

The chain is built from TRBV28 and TRBJ2-5, with D unclear. The CDR3 sequence is 12 residues long. Germline V gives CDR1 MDHEN, CDR2 SYDVKM. The V and J ends lost 5 bases and 7 bases respectively, with 11 bases between them. The CDR3, as DNA: TGTGCCAGCAGTCCGGCCGGAAGGACCCAGTACTTC. Its protein product is CASSPAGRTQYF.

This clonotype was counted only a few times. The V and J genes are TRBV10-3 and TRBJ2-5; a possible D gene is TRBD1 (5 bases). The CDR3 spans 13 residues. Trimming cost V 5 bases and J 1 base, with 8 bases left between them. CDR1 ENHRY and CDR2 SYGVKD come from the germline V gene. Written as DNA, the CDR3 is TGTGCCATCAGTACGGACATCCAAGAGACCCAGTACTTC. This translates into CAISTDIQETQYF.

The V call is TRBV20-1, the J call TRBJ2-7; unclear D gene. CDR1 and CDR2 (germline): DFQATT, SNEGSKA (reference sequence). Trimming shortened V by 8 bases and J by 7 bases, and 21 bases separated the two germline ends. The CDR3 loop spans 13 amino acids. The CDR3 bases are TGCAGTATACCCGATGGACGGGTACGTGAGCAGTACTTC. Amino acids: CSIPDGRVREQYF.

This clonotype was counted a few times. The genes are TRBV30 and TRBJ1-5, with TRBD1 matching 8 bases. J was trimmed by 4 bases and V by 4 bases; bases with no gene match: 6. CDR1 GTSNPN and CDR2 SVGIG come from the germline V gene (reference sequence). The CDR3 totals 14 residues. The CDR3 DNA reads as TGTGCCTGGAACGGACAGGGCCCAAATCAGCCCCAGCATTTT. It is translated as CAWNGQGPNQPQHF.

The chain links TRBV29-1 to TRBJ1-1; D is unclear. V gave up 2 bases and J gave up 3 bases, with 19 bases separating them. The CDR3 totals 16 residues. CDR1 is SQVTM, CDR2 ANQGSEA, per germline. The CDR3 region has the DNA TGCAGCGTTGAATTGATTCAGCGGTTTAGGGACACTGAAGCTTTCTTT. It encodes CSVELIQRFRDTEAFF.

The V gene is TRBV4-2, the J gene TRBJ2-1; D is perhaps TRBD1 (5 bases). Germline CDR1 LGHNA, CDR2 YNFKEQ. CDR3 length: 18 amino acids. Trimming left V 1 base short and J 0 bases short, with 16 bases between. The DNA for the CDR3 is TGTGCCAGCAGCCAAGGAGCAGACAGAATCCACTCCTACAATGAGCAGTTCTTC. Translated: CASSQGADRIHSYNEQFF.

This chain connects TRBV4-1 to TRBJ2-1; the D gene is possibly TRBD1 (5 bases). Germline loops: CDR1 MGHRA, CDR2 YSYEKL. The CDR3 runs 15 residues. Trimming stripped 0 bases from V and 3 bases from J, with 9 bases between. In DNA form, the CDR3 reads TGCGCCAGCAGCCAAGACAGGGCCCTCTACAATGAGCAGTTCTTC. It is translated as CASSQDRALYNEQFF.

Only a few counts were recorded for this clonotype. The J gene is TRBJ2-1, the V gene TRBV7-9, with TRBD2 matching over 10 bases. Germline CDR1 reads SEHNR; CDR2 reads FQNEAQ (reference sequence). The junction had 14 bases not matched to a gene; V was cut back by 1 base and J by 8 bases. This CDR3 has 18 amino acids. As DNA, the CDR3 is TGTGCCAGCAGCTTAGTTGTCGCTAGCGGGAGATCGCCCGATGAGCAGTTCTTC. This sequence encodes CASSLVVASGRSPDEQFF.

The V gene is TRBV11-2, the J gene TRBJ2-3; TRBD2 agrees at 8 bases. Trimming removed 0 bases from V and 4 bases from J; junction bases left unmatched: 9. The CDR3 is 17 residues long. Germline values: CDR1 SGHAT, CDR2 FQNNGV. CDR3 sequence (DNA): TGTGCCAGCAGCTTAGAGGGACTAGGAATTAGGGCAGATACGCAGTATTTT. Translating it yields CASSLEGLGIRADTQYF.

This clonotype was seen a handful of times. This chain connects TRBV4-2 to TRBJ2-2, with D unresolved. Germline V CDR1 and CDR2: LGHNA, YNFKEQ. The V end lost 0 bases, the J end lost 2 bases, and 16 bases lay between the germline ends. This CDR3 is 18 amino acids long. The CDR3 is CASSQDGAVGTNTGELFF. The DNA for the CDR3 is TGTGCCAGCAGCCAAGATGGAGCTGTCGGCACCAACACCGGGGAGCTGTTTTTT.

This chain joins TRBV28 and TRBJ2-7, with TRBD2 as a possible D gene (6 bases). The germline V gene encodes CDR1 MDHEN and CDR2 SYDVKM. V dropped 2 bases and J dropped 9 bases, with 14 bases sitting between them. The CDR3 is 13 amino acids. CDR3 amino acids: CASSLVGSKGQYF. The CDR3, as DNA: TGTGCCAGCAGTTTAGTCGGGAGCAAAGGGCAGTACTTC.

This chain uses TRBV18 with TRBJ2-5; D uncertain. The germline V and J ends were trimmed by 0 bases and 1 base, with 6 bases remaining between them. CDR1 KGHSH and CDR2 LQKENI come from the germline V gene. The CDR3 sequence is 14 residues long. The CDR3 DNA follows: TGTGCCAGCTCACCACCCCAGTCCCAAGAGACCCAGTACTTC. Its protein is CASSPPQSQETQYF. Together with reference TRBV18 and TRBJ2-5, the CDR3 gives the full variable domain: NAGVMQNPRHLVRRRGQEARLRCSPMKGHSHVYWYRQLPEEGLKFMVYLQKENIIDESGMPKERFSAEFPKEGPSILRIQQVVRGDSAAYFCASSPPQSQETQYFGPGTRLLVL.

The CDR3 DNA is TGTGCCAGCCCCCCTGGGCCCCAGCATTTT. Translating it yields CASPPGPQHF. The chain employs TRBV5-4 and TRBJ1-5; D not resolved. The V gene lost 7 bases and the J gene lost 9 bases, with 8 bases spanning the gap. The CDR3 covers 10 residues. Germline-derived CDR1 and CDR2 are SGHNT and YYREEE (reference sequence).